Following are 12 T cell receptor beta chains from one sample sequenced in a study of blood T cell repertoires in COVID-19. Some clones are missing from TCRdb's copy, which holds only in-frame ones; the method was immunoSEQ multiplex PCR. The sample comprises roughly 150,000 clones, less than 85% of which are singletons, and over 15% rests with the top ten. The sequencing input was PBMCs or T cells enriched from blood (not recorded which). These receptors all stem from a man aged 55-75 years who had recovered from COVID-19.

The J gene is TRBJ2-2, the V gene TRBV4-2; D is unresolved. CDR1 is LGHNA, CDR2 YNFKEQ, per germline. V lost 0 bases to trimming and J lost 3 bases, with 11 bases between them. The CDR3 covers 16 residues. The DNA for the CDR3 is TGTGCCAGCAGCCAAGATTATAGCCGGGACACCGGGGAGCTGTTTTTT. Its protein product is CASSQDYSRDTGELFF.

The chain has TRBV29-1 and TRBJ2-5, with 9 bases that match TRBD1. This CDR3 spans 15 amino acids. Germline assignment: CDR1 SQVTM and CDR2 ANQGSEA. Unmatched junction bases numbered 8, after V lost 4 bases and J lost 2 bases. CDR3 sequence (DNA): TGCAGCGTTGGGTTTGGGACAGGGCGTCAAGAGACCCAGTACTTC. This gives the protein CSVGFGTGRQETQYF.

This clone was detected only once. The chain employs TRBV7-8 and TRBJ1-6; 9 nucleotides agree with TRBD1. This CDR3 contains 14 residues. CDR1 and CDR2 (germline): SGHVS, FQNEAQ. Trimming removed 5 bases from V and 10 bases from J; junction bases left unmatched: 6. CDR3 bases: TGTGCCAGCAGCATGGGACAGGGAAGATCACCCCTCCACTTT. Translated: CASSMGQGRSPLHF.

J is TRBJ2-1 and V is TRBV6-2 or TRBV6-3, with TRBD2 identical over 7 bases. The CDR3 sequence is 13 residues long. V was pared by 5 bases and J by 6 bases, with 4 bases of the junction left unmatched. Germline V gene data show CDR1 as MNHEY and CDR2 as SVGEGT. Written as DNA, the CDR3 is TGTGCCAGCAGTAAGATAGCGGGCAATGAGCAGTTCTTC. This sequence encodes CASSKIAGNEQFF.

The chain has TRBV11-2 and TRBJ2-7, with 9 bases identical to TRBD2. CDR1 is SGHAT, CDR2 FQNNGV, per germline. V lost 7 bases to trimming and J lost 2 bases; unmatched junction nucleotides: 9. CDR3 length equals 15 residues. The DNA for the CDR3 is TGTGCCAGCACCCTAGCGGGACCGAGAGCCTACGAGCAGTACTTC. Amino acids: CASTLAGPRAYEQYF.

This chain links TRBV5-1 with TRBJ1-1; perhaps TRBD1 as D (6 bases). Germline values: CDR1 SGHRS, CDR2 YFSETQ. The CDR3 totals 14 residues. V lost 4 bases to trimming and J lost 6 bases, with 16 bases between them. CDR3 coding DNA: TGCGCCAGCAGCCTGGAAACAGGGTGGTCTGAAGCTTTCTTT. It is translated as CASSLETGWSEAFF. Based on the CDR3 plus reference TRBV5-1 and TRBJ1-1, the full variable domain is KAGVTQTPRYLIKTRGQQVTLSCSPISGHRSVSWYQQTPGQGLQFLFEYFSETQRNKGNFPGRFSGRQFSNSRSEMNVSTLELGDSALYLCASSLETGWSEAFFGQGTRLTVV.

This sequence joins TRBV18 and TRBJ1-1; D unresolved. CDR3 length: 11 amino acids. Germline CDR1 reads KGHSH; CDR2 reads LQKENI. V lost 3 bases to trimming and J lost 5 bases, with 4 bases between them. CDR3 coding DNA: TGTGCCAGCTCACCTAAAACTGAAGCTTTCTTT. Protein product: CASSPKTEAFF.

This clone was counted only a few times. CDR3 DNA sequence: TGCAGCGTGGAGTCCCTCGGAGGAACTAAAGAGACCCAGTACTTC. It translates to CSVESLGGTKETQYF. V usage is TRBV29-1 and J usage is TRBJ2-5; D possibly corresponds to TRBD2 (5 bases). Germline values: CDR1 SQVTM, CDR2 ANQGSEA. Between the trimmed V and J ends, which lost 6 bases and 3 bases, there was a span of 20 bases. This CDR3 spans 15 amino acids. Drawing the rest from reference TRBV29-1 and TRBJ2-5, the complete variable domain is SAVISQKPSRDICQRGTSLTIQCQVDSQVTMMFWYRQQPGQSLTLIATANQGSEATYESGFVIDKFPISRPNLTFSTLTVSNMSPEDSSIYLCSVESLGGTKETQYFGPGTRLLVL.

The CDR3 nucleotides read TGTGCCAGCAGCTTGGTGGGGGGATTTGTAAATCAGCCCCAGCATTTT. Its translation: CASSLVGGFVNQPQHF. V gene TRBV5-5 combines with J gene TRBJ1-5; weak D call: TRBD1 (5 bases). Germline V CDR1 and CDR2: SGHKS, YYEKEE (reference sequence). Trimming took off 0 bases at V and 4 bases at J, with 14 bases between the two ends. There are 16 residues in the CDR3.

V and J are TRBV18 and TRBJ1-5; a possible D gene is TRBD1 (6 bases). V was cut by 3 bases and J by 0 bases, with 9 bases left in between. Germline assignment: CDR1 KGHSH and CDR2 LQKENI. This CDR3 region has 15 residues. CDR3 coding DNA: TGTGCCAGCTCACCCCCAGGGGCTAGCAATCAGCCCCAGCATTTT. Amino acid sequence: CASSPPGASNQPQHF.

The rearrangement joins TRBV4-2 to TRBJ2-2, with TRBD1 identical over 8 bases. The trim removed 4 bases at V and 5 bases at J, leaving 6 bases unmatched. The CDR3 totals 15 residues. CDR1 is LGHNA, CDR2 YNFKEQ, per germline. The CDR3 bases are TGTGCCAGCAGCCCGTCAGGGGGCTATACCGGGGAGCTGTTTTTT. This sequence encodes CASSPSGGYTGELFF.

This clone was detected a few times. The chain links TRBV11-2 to TRBJ2-1; 10 nucleotides agree with TRBD2. V was clipped by 5 bases and J by 10 bases; unmatched bases: 8. CDR1 and CDR2 from the germline V gene are SGHAT and FQNNGV. The CDR3 contains 14 residues. The CDR3: CASSQQRGGTEQFF. The CDR3 DNA sequence: TGTGCCAGCAGCCAACAGCGGGGGGGCACGGAGCAGTTCTTC.